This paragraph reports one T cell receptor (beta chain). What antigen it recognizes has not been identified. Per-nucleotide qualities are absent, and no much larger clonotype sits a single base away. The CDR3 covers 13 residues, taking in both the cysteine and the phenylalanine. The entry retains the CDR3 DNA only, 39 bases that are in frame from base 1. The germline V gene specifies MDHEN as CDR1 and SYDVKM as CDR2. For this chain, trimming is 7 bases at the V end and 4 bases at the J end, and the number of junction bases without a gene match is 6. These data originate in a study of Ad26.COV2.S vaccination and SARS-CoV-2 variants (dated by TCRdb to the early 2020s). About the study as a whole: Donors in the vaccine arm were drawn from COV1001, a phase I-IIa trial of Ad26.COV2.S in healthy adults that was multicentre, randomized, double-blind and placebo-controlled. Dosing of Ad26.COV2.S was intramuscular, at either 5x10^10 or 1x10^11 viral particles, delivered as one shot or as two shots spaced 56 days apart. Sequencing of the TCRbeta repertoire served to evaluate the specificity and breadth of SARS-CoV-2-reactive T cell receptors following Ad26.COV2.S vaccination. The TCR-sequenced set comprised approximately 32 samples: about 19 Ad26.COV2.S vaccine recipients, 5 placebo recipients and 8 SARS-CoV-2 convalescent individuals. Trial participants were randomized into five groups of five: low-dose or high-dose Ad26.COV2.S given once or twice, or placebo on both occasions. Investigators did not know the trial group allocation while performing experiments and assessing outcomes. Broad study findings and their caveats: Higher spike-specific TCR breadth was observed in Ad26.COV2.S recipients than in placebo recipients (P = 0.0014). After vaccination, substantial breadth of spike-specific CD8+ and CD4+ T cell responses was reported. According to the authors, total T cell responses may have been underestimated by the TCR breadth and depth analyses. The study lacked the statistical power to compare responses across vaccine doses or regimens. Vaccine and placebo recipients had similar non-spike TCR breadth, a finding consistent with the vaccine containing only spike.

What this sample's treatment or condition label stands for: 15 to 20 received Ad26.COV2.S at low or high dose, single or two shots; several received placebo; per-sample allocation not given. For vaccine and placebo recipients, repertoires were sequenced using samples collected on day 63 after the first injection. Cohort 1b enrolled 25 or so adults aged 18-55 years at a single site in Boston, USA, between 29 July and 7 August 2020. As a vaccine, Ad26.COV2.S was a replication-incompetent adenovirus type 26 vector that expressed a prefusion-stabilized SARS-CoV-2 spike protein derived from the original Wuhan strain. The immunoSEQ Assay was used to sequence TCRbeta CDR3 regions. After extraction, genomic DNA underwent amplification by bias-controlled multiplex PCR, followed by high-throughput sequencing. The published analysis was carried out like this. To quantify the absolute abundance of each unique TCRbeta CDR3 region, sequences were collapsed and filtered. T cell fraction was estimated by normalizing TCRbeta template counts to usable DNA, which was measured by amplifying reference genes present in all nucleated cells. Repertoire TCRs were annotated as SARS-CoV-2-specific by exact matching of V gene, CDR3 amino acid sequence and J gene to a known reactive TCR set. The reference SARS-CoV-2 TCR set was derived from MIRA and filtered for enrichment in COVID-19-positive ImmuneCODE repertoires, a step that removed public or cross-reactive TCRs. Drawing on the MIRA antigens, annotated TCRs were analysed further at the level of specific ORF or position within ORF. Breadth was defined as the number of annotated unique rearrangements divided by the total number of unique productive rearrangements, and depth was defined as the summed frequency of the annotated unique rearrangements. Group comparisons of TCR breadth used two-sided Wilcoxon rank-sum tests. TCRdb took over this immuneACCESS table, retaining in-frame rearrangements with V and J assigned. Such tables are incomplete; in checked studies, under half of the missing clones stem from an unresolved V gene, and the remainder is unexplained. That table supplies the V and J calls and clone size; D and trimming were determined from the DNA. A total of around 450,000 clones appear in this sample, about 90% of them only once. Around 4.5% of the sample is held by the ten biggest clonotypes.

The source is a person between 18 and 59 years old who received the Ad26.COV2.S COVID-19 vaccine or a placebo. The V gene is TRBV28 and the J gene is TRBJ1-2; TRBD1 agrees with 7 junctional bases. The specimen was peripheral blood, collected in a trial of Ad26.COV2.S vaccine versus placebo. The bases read TGTGCCAGCACCCAAGGGGGCGCCTATGGCTACACCTTC. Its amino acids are CASTQGGAYGYTF.